This T cell receptor (beta chain) was documented in a study of PD-1 blockade in classical Hodgkin lymphoma. As for the study in general: Administration of nivolumab to patients was at 3 mg/kg intravenously every 2 weeks.

Regarding time point: cycle 4 day 1 (C4D1), after 5 to 7 weeks of nivolumab. All trial patients relapsed after autologous stem cell transplantation. Sequenced by immunoSEQ multiplex PCR; TCRdb stores in-frame clones only, minus some. The data show tens of thousands of clones, with more than 80% seen just once and approximately 17% held by the top ten. Germline lookup yields CDR1 SEHNR and CDR2 FQNEAQ (reference sequence). The CDR3 extends over 11 amino acids. Trimming stripped 6 bases from V and 2 bases from J, with 4 bases between. The sequence was collected from a human donor with classical Hodgkin lymphoma. The source was peripheral blood mononuclear cells (PBMCs), collected before the fourth cycle of nivolumab. The chain combines TRBV7-9 with TRBJ1-1, with D unresolved. This CDR3 reads CASRDNTEAFF. CDR3 DNA sequence: TGTGCCAGCAGGGACAACACTGAAGCTTTCTTT.